This section outlines one T cell receptor beta chain sequence together with its context. In the source study's methods: Nucleated cell counts were estimated from reference gene primer amplification. Profiling relied on immunoSEQ multiplex PCR, and the TCRdb table lists in-frame clones only, not all of them. V and J calls and clone size are given by that table; D and trimming were obtained from the DNA. The table records just over 250,000 clones, about nine tenths of them present only once. The sample comes from a study of blood T cell repertoires in COVID-19. Study information: Sample material is recorded as cDNA or gDNA derived from T cells, B-cell-depleted T cells, or PBMCs.

J gave up 7 bases and V 6 bases, and 7 bases lay outside the gene matches. CDR3 size: 14 residues. Germline lookup yields CDR1 SSHAT and CDR2 FNYEAQ (reference sequence). The receptor was isolated from a man in his forties who had recovered from COVID-19. Sequencing input: peripheral blood. V gene TRBV7-7 combines with J gene TRBJ2-2; 8 bases fit TRBD2. The DNA of the CDR3 is TGTGCCAGCAGAGCGGGAGTACCCGACGGGGAGCTGTTTTTT. Amino acid sequence: CASRAGVPDGELFF.